This TCR beta chain was recorded in a study of post-analysis software for immune sequencing data. Across the study: Included courses were relapsing-remitting and secondary progressive multiple sclerosis; progressive-relapsing multiple sclerosis was also included.

The germline V gene has CDR1 SGHRS and CDR2 YFSETQ. The CDR3 spans 17 residues. This clonotype was recorded once. Its specificity is not known. General study results and limits: The F measure placed samples prepared in the same batch into strongly shared clusters. Comparison with controls showed significantly lower normalized Chao1 diversity in multiple sclerosis patients. Controls showed lower frequencies than patients for a few TRBV segments, and TRBV5-6, TRBV5-1 and TRBV20-1 were among these.

Researchers reported that TCR beta cDNA libraries carried unique molecular identifiers. Starting from roughly 1.1 to 9.2 million T cells, the study yielded 460,000 or so cDNA molecules. From the PCR reads, TCRdb called clonotypes with MiXCR, one entry per CDR3 protein. The sample has under 900,000 distinct CDR3 sequences, approximately 50% seen once. Specimen: blood. The rearrangement joins TRBV5-1 to TRBJ2-1; 10 nucleotides align to TRBD2. The end of the DNA aligns better with TRBJ2-7, so the J call may be wrong. The sequence derives from a girl between 5 and 17 years old with multiple sclerosis. CDR3: CASSLEPSGSNPYEQYF. CDR3 DNA: TGCGCCAGCAGCTTGGAGCCTAGCGGGAGCAACCCCTACGAGCAGTACTTC.